These 8 T cell receptor beta chains were all obtained from the same sample, sequenced in a study of T-cell memory formation after mild COVID-19. From the 5' RACE reads, TCRdb called clonotypes with MiXCR, one entry per CDR3 protein. The sample consists of around 120,000 distinct CDR3 sequences, approximately 15% of them appearing once. Sequenced sample: PBMCs or a T cell subset sorted from them (not recorded which). The receptors were gathered from an adult woman who had mild COVID-19 (a few samples of this study predate the infection). Cell type and time point are not known.

This clonotype was counted between two and nine times. The rearrangement joins TRBV7-2 to TRBJ1-4; maybe TRBD1 (5 bases). Germline assignment: CDR1 SGHTA and CDR2 FQGNSA. The CDR3 totals 14 residues. V lost 2 bases to trimming and J lost 8 bases, with 12 bases between them. Here the CDR3 DNA reads TGTGCCAGCAGCTTATCCCAGGGCGGAGAAAAACTGTTTTTT. Residues: CASSLSQGGEKLFF.

This clonotype was seen only a few times. The CDR3 loop reads CASSEGAIEDTQYF. DNA of the CDR3: TGTGCCAGCAGCGAGGGCGCGATCGAAGATACGCAGTATTTT. The genes are TRBV9 and TRBJ2-3; D gene unclear. CDR3 size: 14 residues. V shed 3 bases and J shed 5 bases, with 13 bases lying between them. Germline V gene sequence: CDR1 SGDLS, CDR2 YYNGEE.

This clonotype was counted between two and nine times. V and J are TRBV29-1 and TRBJ2-3; D gene unclear. This CDR3 spans 13 amino acids. CDR1 is SQVTM, CDR2 ANQGSEA, per germline. Trimming removed 4 bases from V and 1 base from J, with 9 bases in between. The DNA for the CDR3 is TGCAGCGTTGTGTCCCTGGGCACAGATACGCAGTATTTT. Residues: CSVVSLGTDTQYF.

The CDR3 spells CASSPRGQGTEAFF. The CDR3 nucleotides are TGTGCCAGCAGCCCTCGAGGCCAGGGCACTGAAGCTTTCTTT. The rearrangement joins TRBV7-9 to TRBJ1-1; tentative D call: TRBD1 (5 bases). Trimming pared 5 bases from V and 4 bases from J, leaving 14 bases between. The CDR3 has 14 residues. The germline V gene encodes CDR1 SEHNR and CDR2 FQNEAQ (reference sequence).

The table lists this clonotype with a few counts. V is TRBV10-3 and J is TRBJ1-1; D is possibly TRBD1 (5 bases). V was cut by 0 bases and J by 4 bases, with 6 bases left in between. Germline assignment: CDR1 ENHRY and CDR2 SYGVKD. This CDR3 has 13 amino acids. CDR3 nucleotide sequence: TGTGCCATCAGTGAGTCCGGGGGCACTGAAGCTTTCTTT. Its translation: CAISESGGTEAFF.

This clonotype was seen only a few times. V usage is TRBV12-3 or TRBV12-4 and J usage is TRBJ1-2, with D tentatively TRBD1 (6 bases). V was shortened by 8 bases and J by 5 bases, with 6 bases between the two germline ends. The CDR3 sequence is 10 residues long. CDR3 DNA: TGTGCCAGCGGACAGTATGGCTACACCTTC. This codes for CASGQYGYTF.

The genes are TRBV12-3 or TRBV12-4 and TRBJ2-7; TRBD2 matches at 14 bases. The CDR3 length is 17 residues. Losses at the gene ends were 6 bases for V and 6 bases for J; bases not matched to a gene: 13. This CDR3 reads CASSPGLAGVLAPEQYF. The CDR3 DNA follows: TGTGCCAGCAGCCCGGGACTAGCGGGAGTGTTGGCACCCGAGCAGTACTTC.

This clonotype showed up just a few times. The genes are TRBV12-3 or TRBV12-4 and TRBJ1-2; 8 bases agree with TRBD1. This CDR3 has 15 residues. Trimming removed 1 base from V and 4 bases from J; junction bases left unmatched: 5. CDR3: CASSLVTGVGYGYTF. The CDR3 DNA sequence: TGTGCCAGCAGTTTAGTGACAGGGGTTGGCTATGGCTACACCTTC.